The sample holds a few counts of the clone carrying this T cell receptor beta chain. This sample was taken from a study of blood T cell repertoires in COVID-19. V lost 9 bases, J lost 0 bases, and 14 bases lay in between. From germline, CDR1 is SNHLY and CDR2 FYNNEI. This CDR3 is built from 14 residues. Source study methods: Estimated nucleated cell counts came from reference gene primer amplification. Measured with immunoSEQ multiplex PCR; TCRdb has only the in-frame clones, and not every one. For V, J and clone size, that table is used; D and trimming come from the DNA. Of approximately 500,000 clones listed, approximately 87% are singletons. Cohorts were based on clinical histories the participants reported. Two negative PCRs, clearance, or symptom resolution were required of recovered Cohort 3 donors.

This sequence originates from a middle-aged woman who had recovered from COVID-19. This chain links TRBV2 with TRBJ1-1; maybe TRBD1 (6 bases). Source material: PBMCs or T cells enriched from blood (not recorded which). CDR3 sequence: CASLLQGLNTEAFF. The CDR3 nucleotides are TGTGCCAGTCTATTACAGGGTTTGAACACTGAAGCTTTCTTT.